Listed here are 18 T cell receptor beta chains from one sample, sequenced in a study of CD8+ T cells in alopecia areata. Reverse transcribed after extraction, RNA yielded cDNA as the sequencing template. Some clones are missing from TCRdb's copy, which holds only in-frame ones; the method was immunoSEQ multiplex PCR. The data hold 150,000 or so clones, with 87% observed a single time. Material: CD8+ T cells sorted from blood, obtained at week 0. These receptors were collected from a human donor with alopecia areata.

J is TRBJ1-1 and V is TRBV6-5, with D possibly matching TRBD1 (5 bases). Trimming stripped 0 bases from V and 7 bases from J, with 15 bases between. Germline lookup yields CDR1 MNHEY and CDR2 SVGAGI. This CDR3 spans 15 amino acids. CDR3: CASSYSAGAVNEAFF. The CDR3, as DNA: TGTGCCAGCAGTTACTCCGCCGGGGCAGTAAATGAAGCTTTCTTT.

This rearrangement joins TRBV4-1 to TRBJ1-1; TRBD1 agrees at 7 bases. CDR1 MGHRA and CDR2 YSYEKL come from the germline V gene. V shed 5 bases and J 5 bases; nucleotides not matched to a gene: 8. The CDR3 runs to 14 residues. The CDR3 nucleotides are TGCGCCAGCAGCAAAGGGACAGCGGAGACTGAAGCTTTCTTT. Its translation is CASSKGTAETEAFF.

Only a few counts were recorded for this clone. CDR3 amino acids: CASSSSTPGTRNEQFF. The CDR3 DNA is TGTGCCAGCAGCTCTTCCACGCCCGGGACAAGAAATGAGCAGTTCTTC. The chain joins TRBV11-2 to TRBJ2-1; TRBD1 is a possible D gene (6 bases). The CDR3 has 16 amino acids. Looked up from germline, CDR1 is SGHAT and CDR2 is FQNNGV. Trimming cost V 4 bases and J 7 bases, with 20 bases left between them.

DNA of the CDR3: TGCAGCGTTGAGGGGGGACTGGGCTACGAGCAGTACTTC. As protein: CSVEGGLGYEQYF. J is TRBJ2-7 and V is TRBV29-1, with D maybe TRBD2 (6 bases). CDR1 and CDR2 from the germline V gene are SQVTM and ANQGSEA. This CDR3 is 13 amino acids long. V dropped 3 bases and J dropped 3 bases, with 12 bases sitting between them.

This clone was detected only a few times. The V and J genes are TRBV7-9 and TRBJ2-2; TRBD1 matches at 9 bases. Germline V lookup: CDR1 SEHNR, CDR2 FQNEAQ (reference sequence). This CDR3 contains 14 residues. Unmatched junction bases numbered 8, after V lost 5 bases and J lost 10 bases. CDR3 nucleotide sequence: TGTGCCAGCAGCACGGGGACAGGGCCCGAGGAGCTGTTTTTT. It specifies CASSTGTGPEELFF.

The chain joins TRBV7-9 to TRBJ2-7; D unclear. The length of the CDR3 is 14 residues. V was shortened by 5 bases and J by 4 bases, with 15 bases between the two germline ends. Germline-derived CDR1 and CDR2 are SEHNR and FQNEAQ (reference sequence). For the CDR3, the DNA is TGTGCCAGCAGCCCCCTAACAGCGACTTACGAGCAGTACTTC. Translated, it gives CASSPLTATYEQYF.

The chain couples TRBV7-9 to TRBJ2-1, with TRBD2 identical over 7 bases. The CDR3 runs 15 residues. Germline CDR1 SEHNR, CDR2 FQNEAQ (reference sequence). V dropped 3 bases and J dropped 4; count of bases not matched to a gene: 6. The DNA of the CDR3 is TGTGCCAGCAGCTTCCGATCCGGGGGGTACAATGAGCAGTTCTTC. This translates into CASSFRSGGYNEQFF.

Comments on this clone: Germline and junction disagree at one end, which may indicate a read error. The DNA of the CDR3 is TGTGCCAGCAGCGATATGGGCGGGGGCTATGGCCACACCTTC. Its protein is CASSDMGGGYGHTF. This chain uses TRBV7-9 with TRBJ1-2, with D possibly matching TRBD1 (6 bases). The CDR3 runs to 14 residues. Germline-derived CDR1 and CDR2 are SEHNR and FQNEAQ (reference sequence).

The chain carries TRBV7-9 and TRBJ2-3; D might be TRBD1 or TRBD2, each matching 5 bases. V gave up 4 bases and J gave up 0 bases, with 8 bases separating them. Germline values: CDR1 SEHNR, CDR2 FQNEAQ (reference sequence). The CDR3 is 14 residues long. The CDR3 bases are TGTGCCAGCAGCTACCGGGACAGCACAGATACGCAGTATTTT. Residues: CASSYRDSTDTQYF.

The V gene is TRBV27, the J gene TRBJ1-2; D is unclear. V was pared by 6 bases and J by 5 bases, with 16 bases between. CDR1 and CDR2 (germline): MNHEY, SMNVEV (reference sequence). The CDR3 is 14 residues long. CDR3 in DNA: TGTGCCAGCAGCCCCAGAGGGATAATATATGGCTACACCTTC. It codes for CASSPRGIIYGYTF.

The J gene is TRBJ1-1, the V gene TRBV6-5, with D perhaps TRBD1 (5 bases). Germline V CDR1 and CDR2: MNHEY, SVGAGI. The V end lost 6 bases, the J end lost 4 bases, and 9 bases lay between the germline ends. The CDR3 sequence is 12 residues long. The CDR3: CASRQGSTEAFF. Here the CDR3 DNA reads TGTGCCAGCAGGCAGGGTAGCACTGAAGCTTTCTTT.

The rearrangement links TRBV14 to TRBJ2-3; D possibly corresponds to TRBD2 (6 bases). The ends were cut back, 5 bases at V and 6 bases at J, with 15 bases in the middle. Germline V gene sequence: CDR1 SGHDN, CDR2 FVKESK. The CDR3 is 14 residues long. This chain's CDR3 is CASSGRRALDTQYF. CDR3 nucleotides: TGTGCCAGCAGCGGGAGGAGAGCCTTGGATACGCAGTATTTT.

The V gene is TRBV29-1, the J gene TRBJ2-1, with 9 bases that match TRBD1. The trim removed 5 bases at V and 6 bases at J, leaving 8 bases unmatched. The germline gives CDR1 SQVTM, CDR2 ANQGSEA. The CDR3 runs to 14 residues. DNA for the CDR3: TGCAGCGTTTTCATCCGGGACAGGGTCAATGAGCAGTTCTTC. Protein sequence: CSVFIRDRVNEQFF.

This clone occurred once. The CDR3 spells CASSYKGTAYEQYF. The CDR3 DNA reads as TGTGCCAGCAGCTACAAAGGGACAGCCTACGAGCAGTACTTC. V gene TRBV5-4 combines with J gene TRBJ2-7, with 7 bases that match TRBD1. V shed 3 bases and J 2 bases; nucleotides not matched to a gene: 5. CDR1 is SGHNT, CDR2 YYREEE, per germline (reference sequence). This CDR3 is built from 14 residues.

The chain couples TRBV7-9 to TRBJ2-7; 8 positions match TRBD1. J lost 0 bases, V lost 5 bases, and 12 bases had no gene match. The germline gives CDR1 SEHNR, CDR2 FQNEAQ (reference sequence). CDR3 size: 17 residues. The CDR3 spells CASSHIVGQAFSYEQYF. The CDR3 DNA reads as TGTGCCAGCAGCCACATAGTGGGACAGGCTTTCTCCTACGAGCAGTACTTC.

CDR3 coding DNA: TGTGCCATCAGTGCCCCAATAGGGACAGGAGGCTACGAGCAGTACTTC. Its protein is CAISAPIGTGGYEQYF. The chain recombines TRBV10-3 with TRBJ2-7; 8 bases fit TRBD1. The ends lost 4 bases at V and 3 bases at J; junction bases unmatched: 11. Germline CDR1 is ENHRY and CDR2 is SYGVKD. This CDR3 contains 16 residues.

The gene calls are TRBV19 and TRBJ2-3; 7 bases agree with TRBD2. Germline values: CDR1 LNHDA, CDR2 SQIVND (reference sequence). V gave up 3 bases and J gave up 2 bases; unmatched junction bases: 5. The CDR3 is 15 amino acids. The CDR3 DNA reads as TGTGCCAGTAGTATGGGAGCGGGGTTCACAGATACGCAGTATTTT. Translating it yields CASSMGAGFTDTQYF.

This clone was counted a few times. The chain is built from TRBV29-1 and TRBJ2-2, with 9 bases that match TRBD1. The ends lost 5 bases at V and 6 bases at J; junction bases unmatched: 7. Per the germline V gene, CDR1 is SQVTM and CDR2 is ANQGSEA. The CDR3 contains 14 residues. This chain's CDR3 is CSVPGQGRPGELFF. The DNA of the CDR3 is TGCAGCGTTCCGGGACAGGGTCGGCCCGGGGAGCTGTTTTTT.